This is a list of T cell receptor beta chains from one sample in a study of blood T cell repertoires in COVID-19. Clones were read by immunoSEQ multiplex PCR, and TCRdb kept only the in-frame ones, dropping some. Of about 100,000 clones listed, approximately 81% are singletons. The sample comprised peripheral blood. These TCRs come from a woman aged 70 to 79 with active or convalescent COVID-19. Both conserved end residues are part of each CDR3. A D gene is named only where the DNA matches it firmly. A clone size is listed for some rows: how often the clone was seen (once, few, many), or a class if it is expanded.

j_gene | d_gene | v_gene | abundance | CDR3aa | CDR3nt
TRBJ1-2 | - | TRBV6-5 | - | CASRPQGANYGYTF | TGTGCCAGCAGGCCACAGGGCGCTAACTATGGCTACACCTTC
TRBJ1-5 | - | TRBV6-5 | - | CASGQNQPQHF | TGTGCCAGCGGGCAAAATCAGCCCCAGCATTTT
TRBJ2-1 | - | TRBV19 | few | CASSIRAGGYYNEQFF | TGTGCCAGTAGTATAAGGGCAGGAGGGTACTACAATGAGCAGTTCTTC
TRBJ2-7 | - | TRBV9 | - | CASSPLRGSGDYEQYF | TGTGCCAGCAGCCCTCTCCGGGGTAGCGGAGACTACGAGCAGTACTTC
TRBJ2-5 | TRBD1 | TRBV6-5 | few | CASSRGQQETQYF | TGTGCCAGCAGCAGGGGACAGCAAGAGACCCAGTACTTC
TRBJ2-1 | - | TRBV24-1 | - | CATSDNSLASDNNEQFF | TGTGCCACCAGTGATAACTCGTTGGCTAGCGACAACAATGAGCAGTTCTTC
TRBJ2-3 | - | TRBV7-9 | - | CASSAGLSTDTQYF | TGTGCCAGCAGCGCGGGGCTTTCCACAGATACGCAGTATTTT
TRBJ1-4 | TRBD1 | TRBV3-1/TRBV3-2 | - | CASSQVQGGDEKLFF | TGTGCCAGCAGCCAAGTACAGGGGGGGGATGAAAAACTGTTTTTT
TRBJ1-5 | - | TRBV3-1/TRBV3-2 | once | CASSQDLTGRSNQPQHF | TGTGCCAGCAGCCAAGATTTAACCGGTCGGAGCAATCAGCCCCAGCATTTT
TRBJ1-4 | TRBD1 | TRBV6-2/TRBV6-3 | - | CASSPFPGQGYGEKLFF | TGTGCCAGCAGTCCATTCCCGGGACAGGGGTATGGTGAAAAACTGTTTTTT
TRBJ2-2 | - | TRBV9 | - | CASSAARGGSGELFF | TGTGCCAGCAGCGCAGCCCGAGGAGGGTCCGGGGAGCTGTTTTTT
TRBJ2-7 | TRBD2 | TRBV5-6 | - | CASSFLAGGREQYF | TGTGCCAGCAGCTTTCTAGCGGGGGGGCGCGAGCAGTACTTC
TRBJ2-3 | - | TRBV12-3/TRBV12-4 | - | CASSPGTDTQYF | TGTGCCAGCAGTCCAGGGACAGATACGCAGTATTTT
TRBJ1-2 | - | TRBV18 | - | CASSPGAGQNYGYTF | TGTGCCAGCTCACCTGGGGCAGGCCAAAACTATGGCTACACCTTC
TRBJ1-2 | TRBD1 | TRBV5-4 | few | CASTIDRGRGYTF | TGTGCCAGCACCATCGACAGGGGGCGCGGCTACACCTTC
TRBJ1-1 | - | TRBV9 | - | CASSDRGRNTEAFF | TGTGCCAGCAGTGACCGAGGGAGGAACACTGAAGCTTTCTTT
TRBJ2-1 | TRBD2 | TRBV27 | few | CASQRLAVNNEQFF | TGTGCCAGCCAGAGGCTAGCGGTGAACAATGAGCAGTTCTTC
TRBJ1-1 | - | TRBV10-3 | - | CAISYEGQNTEAFF | TGTGCCATCAGCTACGAAGGACAGAACACTGAAGCTTTCTTT
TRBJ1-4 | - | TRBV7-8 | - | CASSLAGLGGKLPKLFF | TGTGCCAGCAGCTTAGCGGGGTTAGGGGGAAAACTTCCCAAACTGTTTTTT
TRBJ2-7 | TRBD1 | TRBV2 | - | CASRTGTNSYEQYF | TGTGCCAGCAGGACAGGGACAAACTCCTACGAGCAGTACTTC
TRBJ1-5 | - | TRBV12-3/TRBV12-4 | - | CASSLREQPQHF | TGTGCCAGCAGTTTAAGGGAGCAGCCCCAGCATTTT
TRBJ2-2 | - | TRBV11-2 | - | CASSLVRGTGELFF | TGTGCCAGCAGCTTGGTCAGGGGAACCGGGGAGCTGTTTTTT
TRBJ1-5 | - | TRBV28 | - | CASSIGTFSNQPQHF | TGTGCCAGCAGCATCGGGACATTTAGTAATCAGCCCCAGCATTTT
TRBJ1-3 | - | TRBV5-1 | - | CASSTGGGYSGNTIYF | TGCGCCAGCAGTACGGGAGGGGGATATTCTGGAAACACCATATATTTT
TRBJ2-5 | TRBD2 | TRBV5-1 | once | CASSLSGGRETQYF | TGCGCCAGCAGCTTAAGCGGGGGGAGAGAGACCCAGTACTTC
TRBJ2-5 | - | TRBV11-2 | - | CASRSLLQETQYF | TGTGCCAGCAGGTCACTACTCCAAGAGACCCAGTACTTC
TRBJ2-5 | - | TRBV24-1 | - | CATSEAGIKTQYF | TGTGCCACCAGTGAGGCAGGGATTAAGACCCAGTACTTC
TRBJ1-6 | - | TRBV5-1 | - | CASSLGQDTNSPLHF | TGCGCCAGCAGCTTGGGGCAGGACACTAATTCACCCCTCCACTTT
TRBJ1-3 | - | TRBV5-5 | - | CASSLVLRGAAGNTIYF | TGTGCCAGCAGCTTGGTTCTGCGGGGAGCGGCTGGAAACACCATATATTTT
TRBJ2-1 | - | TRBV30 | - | CAWRLGGGPFNEQFF | TGTGCCTGGAGGCTTGGGGGGGGGCCTTTTAATGAGCAGTTCTTC
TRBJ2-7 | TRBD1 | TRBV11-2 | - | CASSLDYSTGGHNEQYF | TGTGCCAGCAGCTTAGATTACAGCACAGGGGGTCACAACGAGCAGTACTTC
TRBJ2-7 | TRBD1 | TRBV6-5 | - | CASSLGTGLTYEQYF | TGTGCCAGCAGTCTTGGGACAGGCCTTACCTACGAGCAGTACTTC
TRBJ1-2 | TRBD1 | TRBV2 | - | CASRGDREFYGYTF | TGTGCCAGCAGAGGGGACAGGGAATTTTATGGCTACACCTTC
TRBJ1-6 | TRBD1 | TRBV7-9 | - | CASSLGTGLNSPLHF | TGTGCCAGCAGCCTCGGGACAGGTTTAAATTCACCCCTCCACTTT
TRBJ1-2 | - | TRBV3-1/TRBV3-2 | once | CASSHLDTTNYGYTF | TGTGCCAGCAGCCACCTGGACACAACTAACTATGGCTACACCTTC
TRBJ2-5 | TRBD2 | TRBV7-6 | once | CASSLVPGGQETQYF | TGTGCCAGCAGCTTAGTTCCGGGAGGGCAAGAGACCCAGTACTTC
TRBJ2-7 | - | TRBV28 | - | CASSLQGPLGEQYF | TGTGCCAGCAGTTTGCAGGGGCCATTGGGAGAGCAGTACTTC
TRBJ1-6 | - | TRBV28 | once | CASSFAGIRNSPLHF | TGTGCCAGCAGTTTTGCGGGGATCCGCAATTCACCCCTCCACTTT
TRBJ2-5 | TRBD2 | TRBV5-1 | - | CASSLAGDTKTQYF | TGCGCCAGCAGCTTAGCGGGAGATACAAAGACCCAGTACTTC
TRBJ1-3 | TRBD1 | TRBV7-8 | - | CASSLGFDRGVGGGNTIYF | TGTGCCAGCAGCCTGGGATTCGACAGGGGTGTGGGCGGCGGAAACACCATATATTTT
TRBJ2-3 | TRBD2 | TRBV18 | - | CASSPPIAGGPGGTDTQYF | TGTGCCAGCTCACCACCGATCGCGGGGGGCCCGGGGGGCACAGATACGCAGTATTTT
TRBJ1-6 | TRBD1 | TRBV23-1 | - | CASSQSVQDRSSPLHF | TGCGCCAGCAGTCAATCGGTTCAGGACAGGAGCTCACCCCTCCACTTT
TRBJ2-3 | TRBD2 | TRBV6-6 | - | CASTDPSGGTDTQYF | TGTGCCAGCACCGACCCTAGCGGGGGGACAGATACGCAGTATTTT
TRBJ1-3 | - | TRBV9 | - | CASSVGGTVSGNTIYF | TGTGCCAGCAGCGTAGGTGGCACCGTCTCTGGAAACACCATATATTTT
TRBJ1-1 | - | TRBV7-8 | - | CASSSQVTNTEAFF | TGTGCCAGCAGCTCACAGGTTACGAACACTGAAGCTTTCTTT
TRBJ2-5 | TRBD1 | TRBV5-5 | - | CASSPGTALFETQYF | TGTGCCAGCAGCCCGGGGACAGCCCTTTTTGAGACCCAGTACTTC
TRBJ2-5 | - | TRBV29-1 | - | CSVAASSSQETQYF | TGCAGCGTTGCGGCTAGCTCGAGCCAAGAGACCCAGTACTTC
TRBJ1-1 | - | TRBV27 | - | CASLGRVGTEAFF | TGTGCCAGCCTCGGCAGGGTAGGCACTGAAGCTTTCTTT
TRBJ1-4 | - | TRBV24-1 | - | CATSDNRDNEKLFF | TGTGCCACCAGTGATAACCGGGATAATGAAAAACTGTTTTTT
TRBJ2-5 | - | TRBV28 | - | CASTHPGQETQYF | TGTGCCAGCACCCATCCGGGCCAAGAGACCCAGTACTTC
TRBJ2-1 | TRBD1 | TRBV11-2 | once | CASSLVGTGTHNEQFF | TGTGCCAGCAGCTTAGTCGGGACAGGAACTCACAATGAGCAGTTCTTC
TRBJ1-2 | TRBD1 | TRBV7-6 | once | CASSLAKGAPYGYTF | TGTGCCAGCAGCTTAGCGAAGGGGGCGCCTTATGGCTACACCTTC
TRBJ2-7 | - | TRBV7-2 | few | CASSLNAGANYEQYF | TGTGCCAGCAGCTTAAACGCAGGGGCTAACTACGAGCAGTACTTC
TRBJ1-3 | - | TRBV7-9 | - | CASSLAEGSGNTIYF | TGTGCCAGCAGCTTAGCTGAGGGTTCTGGAAACACCATATATTTT
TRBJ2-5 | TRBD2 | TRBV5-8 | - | CASSLIVLAGGTQETQYF | TGTGCCAGCAGCTTGATAGTTCTTGCGGGGGGTACACAAGAGACCCAGTACTTC
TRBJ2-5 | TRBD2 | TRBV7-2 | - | CASSLEAGDETQYF | TGTGCCAGCAGCTTAGAAGCGGGAGATGAGACCCAGTACTTC
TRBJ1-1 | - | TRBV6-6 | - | CASSRESEAFF | TGTGCCAGCAGCCGGGAGTCTGAAGCTTTCTTT